A selection of T cell receptor beta chains follows, all from one sample in a study of molecular identifiers for immune sequencing clone quantification. TCRdb processed the PCR reads anew with MiXCR; each CDR3 protein has one entry. The profile shows approximately 590,000 distinct CDR3 sequences, 25% of them singletons. The sequenced sample consisted of naive CD8+ T cells from blood, with Jurkat cell RNA spiked in. The receptors were gathered from a human donor in good health. Some libraries in this study had Jurkat cell RNA spiked in. CDR3s include the opening cysteine and the closing phenylalanine or tryptophan. A D gene is named only where the DNA matches it firmly. Size is stated for part of the rows, as once, few or many counts, or as a class when the clone is expanded.

>TRBJ1-5|many|TRBV4-3|TRBD1
CASSQAQGPNQPQHF
TGCGCCAGCAGCCAAGCACAGGGGCCCAATCAGCCCCAGCATTTT
>TRBJ2-7|many|TRBV7-9|.
CASSLAVTDYEQYF
TGTGCCAGCAGCTTAGCGGTCACCGACTACGAGCAGTACTTC
>TRBJ2-7|few|TRBV20-1|.
CSARDQGGTATSYEQYF
TGCAGTGCTAGAGACCAGGGCGGGACAGCCACCTCCTACGAGCAGTACTTC
>TRBJ1-2|.|TRBV20-1|.
CSAVDSASAFYGYTF
TGCAGTGCCGTGGACAGTGCGAGTGCCTTCTATGGCTACACCTTC
>TRBJ2-7|few|TRBV6-1|.
CASSEDGNLSYEQYF
TGTGCCAGCAGTGAGGACGGCAACCTCTCCTACGAGCAGTACTTC
>TRBJ1-1|many|TRBV20-1|.
CSAREGFEAFF
TGCAGTGCTAGAGAGGGCTTTGAAGCTTTCTTT
>TRBJ1-5|many|TRBV12-3/TRBV12-4|TRBD1
CASSPGTGLNQPQHF
TGTGCCAGCAGTCCCGGGACAGGGTTGAATCAGCCCCAGCATTTT
>TRBJ2-3|many|TRBV27|.
CASSLWVADTDTQYF
TGTGCCAGCAGTTTGTGGGTAGCAGACACAGATACGCAGTATTTT
>TRBJ2-1|.|TRBV20-1|TRBD2
CSAGLLAGAYNEQFF
TGCAGTGCTGGGCTTCTAGCGGGAGCCTACAATGAGCAGTTCTTC
>TRBJ2-7|.|TRBV30|.
CAWARTLYEQYF
TGTGCCTGGGCCAGAACACTCTACGAGCAGTACTTC
>TRBJ2-7|many|TRBV27|TRBD2
CASSQSGRSGEQYF
TGTGCCAGCAGCCAAAGCGGGAGGTCGGGCGAGCAGTACTTC
>TRBJ2-7|many|TRBV20-1|TRBD1
CSARDWDRVTDEQYF
TGCAGTGCTAGAGATTGGGACAGGGTTACCGACGAGCAGTACTTC
>TRBJ1-2|few|TRBV12-3/TRBV12-4|.
CASSFRQIYGYTF
TGTGCCAGCAGTTTCCGACAGATCTATGGCTACACCTTC
>TRBJ2-2|.|TRBV4-1|.
CASSLFAGGYTGELFF
TGCGCCAGCAGCCTCTTTGCAGGGGGGTACACCGGGGAGCTGTTTTTT
>TRBJ2-6|many|TRBV9|.
CASSPPSAGANVLTF
TGTGCCAGCAGCCCCCCTTCTGCTGGGGCCAACGTCCTGACTTTC
>TRBJ2-7|.|TRBV27|.
CACSLRPVYEQYF
TGTGCCTGCAGTTTACGACCAGTCTACGAGCAGTACTTC
>TRBJ2-3|many|TRBV7-2|.
CASSQVLWGSADTQYF
TGTGCCAGCAGCCAAGTACTATGGGGGAGCGCAGATACGCAGTATTTT
>TRBJ2-5|few|TRBV6-2/TRBV6-3|TRBD2
CATLAGTQETQYF
TGTGCCACCCTAGCGGGGACCCAAGAGACCCAGTACTTC
>TRBJ1-1|many|TRBV9|.
CASSPDGIEAFF
TGTGCCAGCAGCCCCGACGGGATTGAAGCTTTCTTT
>TRBJ2-1|.|TRBV2|TRBD2
CASKWTSGNNEQFF
TGTGCCAGCAAGTGGACTAGCGGGAACAATGAGCAGTTCTTC
>TRBJ2-1|few|TRBV6-2/TRBV6-3|TRBD2
CASRTGLAGEYNEQFF
TGTGCCAGCAGAACCGGACTAGCGGGGGAATACAATGAGCAGTTCTTC
>TRBJ2-2|few|TRBV7-7|TRBD2
CASSLEAGGWTGELFF
TGTGCTAGCAGCCTCGAGGCGGGGGGCTGGACCGGGGAGCTGTTTTTT
>TRBJ2-7|.|TRBV20-1|.
CSAPSLARPGYEQYF
TGCAGTGCCCCCAGTCTGGCTCGCCCAGGGTACGAGCAGTACTTC
>TRBJ1-5|few|TRBV2|TRBD1
CASGQAPQPQHF
TGTGCCAGCGGACAGGCCCCTCAGCCCCAGCATTTT
>TRBJ1-1|many|TRBV28|.
CASSLFPPTGWGTEAFF
TGTGCCAGCAGTTTATTCCCGCCAACAGGCTGGGGGACTGAAGCTTTCTTT
>TRBJ1-5|many|TRBV6-6|.
CASSYSRRSNQPQHF
TGTGCCAGCAGTTACTCGCGGCGTAGCAATCAGCCCCAGCATTTT
>TRBJ1-4|many|TRBV29-1|TRBD1
CSVGQGLNEKLFF
TGCAGCGTTGGACAGGGGCTAAATGAAAAACTGTTTTTT
>TRBJ2-1|few|TRBV19|.
CASSMSPYNEQFF
TGTGCCAGTAGTATGTCCCCCTACAATGAGCAGTTCTTC
>TRBJ2-7|.|TRBV6-2/TRBV6-3|TRBD1
CASRETGGGYEQYF
TGTGCCAGCAGGGAAACAGGGGGCGGCTACGAGCAGTACTTC
>TRBJ2-7|many|TRBV28|.
CASSPGTQSSYEQYF
TGTGCCAGCAGTCCAGGGACTCAGAGCTCCTACGAGCAGTACTTC
>TRBJ2-2|few|TRBV4-1|.
CASSHARGILGTGELFF
TGCGCCAGCAGCCACGCTAGGGGTATTTTAGGCACCGGGGAGCTGTTTTTT
>TRBJ2-1|few|TRBV4-3|.
CASSPGLTTRYHNEQFF
TGCGCCAGCAGCCCGGGACTTACGACTCGATACCACAATGAGCAGTTCTTC
>TRBJ1-1|many|TRBV7-9|.
CASSANTEAFF
TGTGCCAGCAGCGCGAACACTGAAGCTTTCTTT
>TRBJ2-3|.|TRBV9|.
CASSVGGALADTQYF
TGTGCCAGCAGCGTAGGGGGGGCTCTGGCAGATACGCAGTATTTT
>TRBJ2-7|many|TRBV20-1|.
CSAATTRDYEQYF
TGCAGTGCTGCAACAACACGAGACTACGAGCAGTACTTC